This TCR beta chain was documented in a study of T cell responses to AZD1222 COVID-19 vaccine. Notes on the study in general: Donors were mostly white British, more females; clonal diversity possibly underestimated. At baseline, just a handful of AZD1222 recipients tested seropositive. Sampling captured repertoires only after the peak T cell response.

Sequencing used immunoSEQ multiplex PCR; TCRdb keeps in-frame clones, though not all of them. The sample holds roughly 130,000 clones, roughly 87% seen once. A word on this clone: Antigen specificity is unknown.

The CDR3 has 13 residues. Trimming took 5 bases from V and 4 from J; bases not matched to a gene: 4. Germline CDR1 and CDR2: MNHNY and SVGAGI (reference sequence). The chain employs TRBV6-6 and TRBJ1-1; TRBD1 matches 7 bases. Sequencing used peripheral blood, obtained on day 0 of AZD1222 vaccination. This clonotype originated in an adult in good health. The DNA for the CDR3 is TGTGCCAGCAGTCCACAGGGGAGCACTGAAGCTTTCTTT. Translated, it gives CASSPQGSTEAFF.